The following is a T cell receptor beta chain sequence with its context. This sample is part of a study of early T cells in non-severe SARS-CoV-2 infection. Whole-study context: Unpaired chains resulted from sequencing bulk RNA of unsorted whole blood.

TCRdb fed the 5' RACE reads into MiXCR, producing one record per CDR3 protein. The top ten clones hold about 7.6% of a sample with roughly 110,000 distinct CDR3 sequences, 8.5% to 14% of them seen once. The CDR3 runs 14 residues. The J segment lost 5 bases and the V segment lost 5 bases, leaving 8 bases of the junction unmatched. CDR1 is DFQATT and CDR2 is SNEGSKA in the germline V gene (reference sequence). The sequence derives from an adult who was a healthcare worker with PCR-confirmed SARS-CoV-2 infection or an uninfected control (not recorded which). J is TRBJ2-3 and V is TRBV20-1; 9 bases are a match to TRBD2. Sequencing was done on a sample of whole blood. CDR3 in DNA: TGCAGTGCTGAGGGCGCGGGAGGGGGAGATACGCAGTATTTT. Translating gives CSAEGAGGGDTQYF.